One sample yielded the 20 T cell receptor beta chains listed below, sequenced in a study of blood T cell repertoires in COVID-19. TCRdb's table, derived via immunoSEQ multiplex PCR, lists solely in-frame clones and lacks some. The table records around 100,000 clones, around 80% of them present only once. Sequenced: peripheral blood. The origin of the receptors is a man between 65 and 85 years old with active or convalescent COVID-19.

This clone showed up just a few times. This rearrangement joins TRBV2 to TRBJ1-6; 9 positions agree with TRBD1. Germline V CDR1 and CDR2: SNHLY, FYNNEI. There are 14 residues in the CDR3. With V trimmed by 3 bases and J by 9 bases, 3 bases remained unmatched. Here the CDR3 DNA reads TGTGCCAGCAGTGATCGGACAGGGGTTTCACCCCTCCACTTT. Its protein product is CASSDRTGVSPLHF.

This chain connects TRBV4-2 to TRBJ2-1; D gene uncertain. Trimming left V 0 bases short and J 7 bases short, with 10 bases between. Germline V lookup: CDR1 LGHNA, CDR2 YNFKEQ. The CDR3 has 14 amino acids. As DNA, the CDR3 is TGTGCCAGCAGCCAAGAATCATTAGAGAATGAGCAGTTCTTC. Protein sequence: CASSQESLENEQFF.

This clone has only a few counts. In DNA form, the CDR3 reads TGTGCCTGCCAGGTTCAAGGCCAAGAGACCCAGTACTTC. Encoded protein: CACQVQGQETQYF. V gene TRBV28 combines with J gene TRBJ2-5; D call uncertain. CDR3 length: 13 amino acids. From germline, CDR1 is MDHEN and CDR2 SYDVKM. Between the trimmed V and J ends, which lost 11 bases and 1 base, there was a span of 14 bases.

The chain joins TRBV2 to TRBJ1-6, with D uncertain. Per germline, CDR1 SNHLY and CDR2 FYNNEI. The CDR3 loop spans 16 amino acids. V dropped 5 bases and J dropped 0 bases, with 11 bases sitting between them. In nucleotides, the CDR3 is TGTGCCAGCAGTTCCACAGATAGCTCCTATAATTCACCCCTCCACTTT. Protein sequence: CASSSTDSSYNSPLHF.

DNA of the CDR3: TGTGCCAGTAGTATTACAGGGACTAACTATGGCTACACCTTC. Its translation: CASSITGTNYGYTF. This chain links TRBV19 with TRBJ1-2, with D tentatively TRBD1 (6 bases). In germline, CDR1 is LNHDA, CDR2 SQIVND (reference sequence). This CDR3 has 14 residues. Trimming removed 3 bases from V and 0 bases from J, with 8 bases in between.

Here the CDR3 reads CAWSVSGQFNQPQHF. The CDR3 DNA follows: TGTGCCTGGAGTGTGTCGGGACAGTTCAATCAGCCCCAGCATTTT. The J gene is TRBJ1-5, the V gene TRBV30; 7 positions match TRBD1. This CDR3 is built from 15 residues. V shed 0 bases and J 3 bases; nucleotides not matched to a gene: 5. In germline, CDR1 is GTSNPN, CDR2 SVGIG (reference sequence).

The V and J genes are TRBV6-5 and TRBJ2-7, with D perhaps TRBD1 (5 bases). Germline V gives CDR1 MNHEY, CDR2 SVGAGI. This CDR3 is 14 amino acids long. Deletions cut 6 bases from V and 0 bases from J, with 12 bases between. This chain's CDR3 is CASRWTLSSYEQYF. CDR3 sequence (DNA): TGTGCCAGCAGATGGACATTAAGCTCCTACGAGCAGTACTTC.

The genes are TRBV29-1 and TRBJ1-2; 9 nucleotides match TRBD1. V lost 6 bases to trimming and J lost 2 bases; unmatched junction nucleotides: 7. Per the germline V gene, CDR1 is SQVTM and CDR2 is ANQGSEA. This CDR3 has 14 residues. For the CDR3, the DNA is TGCAGCGTACCGGGACAGGGTGCAAACTATGGCTACACCTTC. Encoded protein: CSVPGQGANYGYTF.

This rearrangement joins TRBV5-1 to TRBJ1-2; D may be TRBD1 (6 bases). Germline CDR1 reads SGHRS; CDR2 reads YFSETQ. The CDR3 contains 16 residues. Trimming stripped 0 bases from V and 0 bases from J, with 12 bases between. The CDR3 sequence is CASSLGTALPNYGYTF. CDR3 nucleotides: TGCGCCAGCAGCTTGGGGACAGCTCTCCCTAACTATGGCTACACCTTC. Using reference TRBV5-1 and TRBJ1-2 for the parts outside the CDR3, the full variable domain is KAGVTQTPRYLIKTRGQQVTLSCSPISGHRSVSWYQQTPGQGLQFLFEYFSETQRNKGNFPGRFSGRQFSNSRSEMNVSTLELGDSALYLCASSLGTALPNYGYTFGSGTRLTVV.

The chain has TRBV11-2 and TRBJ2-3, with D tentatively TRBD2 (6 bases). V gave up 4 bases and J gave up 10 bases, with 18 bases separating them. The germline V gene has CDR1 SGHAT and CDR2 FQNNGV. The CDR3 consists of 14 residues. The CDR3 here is CASSSTLRDFPQYF. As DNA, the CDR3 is TGTGCCAGCAGCTCAACTCTCCGGGACTTCCCGCAGTATTTT.

CDR3 loop: CASSLDRESPLHF. The CDR3 DNA is TGTGCCAGCAGTTTGGACAGGGAGTCACCCCTCCACTTT. The V gene is TRBV28, the J gene TRBJ1-6, with TRBD1 matching 8 bases. CDR3 length: 13 amino acids. V was clipped by 3 bases and J by 10 bases; unmatched bases: 2. The germline CDR1 and CDR2 sequences are MDHEN and SYDVKM.

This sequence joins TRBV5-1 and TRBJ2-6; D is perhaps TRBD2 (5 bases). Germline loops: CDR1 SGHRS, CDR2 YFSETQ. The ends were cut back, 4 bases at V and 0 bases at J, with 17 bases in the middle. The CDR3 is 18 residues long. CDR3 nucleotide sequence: TGCGCCAGCAGCCCGGAGGTGAGTTCTCCCTCTGGGGCCAACGTCCTGACTTTC. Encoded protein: CASSPEVSSPSGANVLTF.

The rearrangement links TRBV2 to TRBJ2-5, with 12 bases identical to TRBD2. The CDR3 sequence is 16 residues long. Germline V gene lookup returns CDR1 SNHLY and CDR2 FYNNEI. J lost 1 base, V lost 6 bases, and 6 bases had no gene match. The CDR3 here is CASSRTSGAFQETQYF. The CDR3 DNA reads TGTGCCAGCAGCAGGACTAGCGGGGCATTCCAAGAGACCCAGTACTTC.

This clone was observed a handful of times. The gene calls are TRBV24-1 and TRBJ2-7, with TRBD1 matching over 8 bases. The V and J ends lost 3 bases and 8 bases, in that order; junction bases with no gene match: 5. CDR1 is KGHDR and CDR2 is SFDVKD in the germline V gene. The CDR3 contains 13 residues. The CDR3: CATSDSRDRKQYF. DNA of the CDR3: TGTGCCACCAGTGATAGCAGGGACAGGAAGCAGTACTTC.

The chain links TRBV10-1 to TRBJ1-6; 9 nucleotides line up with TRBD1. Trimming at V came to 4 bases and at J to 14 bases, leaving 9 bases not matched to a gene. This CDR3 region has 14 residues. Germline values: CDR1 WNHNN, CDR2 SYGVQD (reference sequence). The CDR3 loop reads CASSGDRAFGALHF. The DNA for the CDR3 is TGCGCCAGCAGTGGGGACAGGGCTTTTGGGGCCCTCCACTTT.

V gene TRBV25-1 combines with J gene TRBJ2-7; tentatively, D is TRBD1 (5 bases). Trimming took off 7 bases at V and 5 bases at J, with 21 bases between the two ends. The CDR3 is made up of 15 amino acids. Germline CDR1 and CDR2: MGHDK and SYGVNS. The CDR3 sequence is CASTKFPSRAHEQYF. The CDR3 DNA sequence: TGTGCCAGCACCAAGTTCCCCTCCAGGGCCCACGAGCAGTACTTC.

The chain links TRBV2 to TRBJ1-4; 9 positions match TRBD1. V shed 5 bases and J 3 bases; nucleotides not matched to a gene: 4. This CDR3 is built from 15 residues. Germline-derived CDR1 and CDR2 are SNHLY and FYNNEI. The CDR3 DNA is TGTGCCAGCAGTAAACAGGGGGCCTCTAATGAAAAACTGTTTTTT. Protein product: CASSKQGASNEKLFF.

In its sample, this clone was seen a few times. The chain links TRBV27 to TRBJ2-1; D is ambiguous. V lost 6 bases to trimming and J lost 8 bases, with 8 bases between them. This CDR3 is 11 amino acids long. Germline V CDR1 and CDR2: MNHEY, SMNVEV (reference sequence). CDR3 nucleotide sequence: TGTGCCAGCAGGCATGGAGATGAGCAGTTCTTC. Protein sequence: CASRHGDEQFF.

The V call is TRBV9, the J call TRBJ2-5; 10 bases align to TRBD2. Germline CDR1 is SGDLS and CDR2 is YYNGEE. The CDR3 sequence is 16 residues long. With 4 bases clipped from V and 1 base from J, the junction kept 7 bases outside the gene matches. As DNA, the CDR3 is TGTGCCAGCAGCAAAGGGGAGCGGGGGGGCCAAGAGACCCAGTACTTC. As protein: CASSKGERGGQETQYF.

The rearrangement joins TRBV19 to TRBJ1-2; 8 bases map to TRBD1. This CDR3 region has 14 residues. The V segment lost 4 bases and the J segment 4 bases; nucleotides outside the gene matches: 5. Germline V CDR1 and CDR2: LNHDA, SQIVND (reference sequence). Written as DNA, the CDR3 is TGTGCCAGTAGTACCCGGGACAGGCTCTATGGCTACACCTTC. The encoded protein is CASSTRDRLYGYTF.